One and the same sample provided the 8 T cell receptor beta chains below, sequenced in a study of blood T cell repertoires in COVID-19. Measured with immunoSEQ multiplex PCR; TCRdb has only the in-frame clones, and not every one. The sample carries fewer than 20,000 clones, around nine tenths recorded once. Material for sequencing was peripheral blood. The receptors come from a human donor in a cohort sampled during active COVID-19.

The chain couples TRBV11-2 to TRBJ1-2; TRBD1 agrees at 8 bases. This CDR3 region has 16 residues. The V gene's germline CDR1 is SGHAT and CDR2 FQNNGV. J was trimmed by 0 bases and V by 1 base; bases with no gene match: 4. CDR3 DNA sequence: TGTGCCAGCAGCTTAGCACAGGGGGTAGCTAACTATGGCTACACCTTC. Amino acid sequence: CASSLAQGVANYGYTF.

This chain uses TRBV2 with TRBJ1-5; possibly TRBD1 for D (5 bases). Trimming took off 3 bases at V and 6 bases at J, with 12 bases between the two ends. This CDR3 comprises 14 residues. Germline-derived CDR1 and CDR2 are SNHLY and FYNNEI. CDR3 sequence: CASSDRGVGQPQHF. The CDR3 bases are TGTGCCAGCAGTGATAGGGGTGTTGGTCAGCCCCAGCATTTT.

The chain carries TRBV29-1 and TRBJ1-2; TRBD1 matches 9 bases. CDR3 length: 13 amino acids. V shed 5 bases and J 8 bases; nucleotides not matched to a gene: 9. The germline gives CDR1 SQVTM, CDR2 ANQGSEA. Written as DNA, the CDR3 is TGCAGCGTTCTACAGGGGGCCCTGGAGGGCTACACCTTC. Its translation: CSVLQGALEGYTF.

This clone was detected only a few times. The chain links TRBV6-6 to TRBJ2-3; D is possibly TRBD2 (6 bases). Trimming stripped 10 bases from V and 4 bases from J, with 18 bases between. CDR3 length equals 14 residues. The germline CDR1 and CDR2 sequences are MNHNY and SVGAGI (reference sequence). The CDR3 sequence: CATRGYRGADTQYF. CDR3 nucleotide sequence: TGTGCCACTCGAGGCTACCGCGGGGCAGATACGCAGTATTTT.

V usage is TRBV7-2 and J usage is TRBJ2-1; D possibly corresponds to TRBD2 (6 bases). In germline, CDR1 is SGHTA, CDR2 FQGNSA. The CDR3 length is 16 residues. V lost 1 base and J 0 bases, leaving 10 bases between the germline ends. CDR3 loop: CASSLVSGSSYNEQFF. Here the CDR3 DNA reads TGTGCCAGCAGCTTAGTTTCCGGGAGCTCCTACAATGAGCAGTTCTTC.

Written as DNA, the CDR3 is TGTGCCAGCAGCTTCCAAACAGATACGCAGTATTTT. Residues: CASSFQTDTQYF. The rearrangement joins TRBV5-4 to TRBJ2-3; D is ambiguous. Germline CDR1 is SGHNT and CDR2 is YYREEE (reference sequence). This CDR3 comprises 12 residues. V dropped 2 bases and J dropped 3 bases, with 4 bases sitting between them. Full variable domain (rest looked up from reference TRBV5-4 and TRBJ2-3): ETGVTQSPTHLIKTRGQQVTLRCSSQSGHNTVSWYQQALGQGPQFIFQYYREEENGRGNFPPRFSGLQFPNYSSELNVNALELDDSALYLCASSFQTDTQYFGPGTRLTVL.

The rearrangement uses TRBV6-5 and TRBJ1-3; maybe TRBD1 (5 bases). The germline V gene encodes CDR1 MNHEY and CDR2 SVGAGI. The CDR3 is made up of 14 amino acids. V lost 4 bases, J lost 3 bases, and 10 bases lay in between. The CDR3 region has the DNA TGTGCCAGCAGTTCCGGGACTGATGGAAACACCATATATTTT. Translated, it gives CASSSGTDGNTIYF.

The J gene is TRBJ2-3, the V gene TRBV7-2; TRBD2 matches 7 bases. V shed 0 bases and J 6 bases; nucleotides not matched to a gene: 6. The germline CDR1 and CDR2 sequences are SGHTA and FQGNSA. The CDR3 has 15 residues. CDR3 sequence reads: CASSLARGSKDTQYF. The CDR3 DNA sequence: TGTGCCAGCAGCTTAGCTCGCGGGAGTAAGGATACGCAGTATTTT.